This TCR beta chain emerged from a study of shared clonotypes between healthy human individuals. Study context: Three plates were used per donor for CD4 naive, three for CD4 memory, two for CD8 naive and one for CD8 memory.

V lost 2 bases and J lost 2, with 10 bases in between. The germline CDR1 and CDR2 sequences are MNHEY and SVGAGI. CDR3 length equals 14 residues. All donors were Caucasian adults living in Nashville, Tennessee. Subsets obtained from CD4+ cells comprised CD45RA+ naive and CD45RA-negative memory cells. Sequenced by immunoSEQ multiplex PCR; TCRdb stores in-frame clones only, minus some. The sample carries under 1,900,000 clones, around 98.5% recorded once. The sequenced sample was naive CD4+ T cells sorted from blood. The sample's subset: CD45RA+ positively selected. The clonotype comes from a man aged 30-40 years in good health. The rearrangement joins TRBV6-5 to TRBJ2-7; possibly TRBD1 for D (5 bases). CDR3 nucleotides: TGTGCCAGCAGTTACCAGGGAAGTACCTACGAGCAGTACTTC. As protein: CASSYQGSTYEQYF.